The 10 T cell receptor beta chains given below trace back to one sample, sequenced in a study of cytomegalovirus exposure and HLA in healthy donors. PCR primers comprised 60 Vbeta and 13 Jbeta primers. The repertoire was sequenced with immunoSEQ multiplex PCR; TCRdb's copy has only in-frame clones and lacks some. The sample shows about 120,000 clones, about 85% of them seen only once. What was sequenced was PBMCs. The receptors were sampled from a man in his late teens or twenties in good health and CMV-seropositive.

The chain has TRBV5-1 and TRBJ2-3; D might be TRBD1 (5 bases). CDR1 is SGHRS, CDR2 YFSETQ, per germline. The CDR3 length is 13 residues. With 0 bases removed from V and 6 bases from J, the gap between germline ends came to 8 bases. CDR3 coding DNA: TGCGCCAGCAGCTTGGGTCAGGGTGATACGCAGTATTTT. This encodes CASSLGQGDTQYF.

The chain employs TRBV21-1 and TRBJ2-1; no DNA check was done on the table's D call, TRBD2. TRBV21-1 is assigned pseudogene status. CDR3 length equals 16 residues. The CDR3 DNA reads TGTGCCAGCAGCAAAGGTCGGGGGGCGATTGACAATGAGCAGTTCTTC. It is translated as CASSKGRGAIDNEQFF.

The J gene is TRBJ2-6, the V gene TRBV4-3; D possibly corresponds to TRBD1 (6 bases). The CDR3 covers 19 residues. Trimming shortened V by 3 bases and J by 0 bases, and 18 bases separated the two germline ends. CDR1 and CDR2 (germline): LGHNA, YSLEER. The CDR3 is CASSHQILQGGSGANVLTF. The CDR3 DNA is TGCGCCAGCAGCCACCAAATATTACAGGGCGGCTCTGGGGCCAACGTCCTGACTTTC.

The rearrangement uses TRBV2 and TRBJ2-7; 7 positions agree with TRBD1. Germline assignment: CDR1 SNHLY and CDR2 FYNNEI. V shed 2 bases, J shed 7 bases, and the junction held 5 bases outside the gene matches. The CDR3 is made up of 13 amino acids. DNA of the CDR3: TGTGCCAGCAGTGAACAGGGGGAATGGGAGCAGTACTTC. Translation: CASSEQGEWEQYF.

The J gene is TRBJ2-1, the V gene TRBV25-1; the D gene is possibly TRBD1 (5 bases). The CDR3 extends over 13 amino acids. Deletions cut 6 bases from V and 9 bases from J, with 15 bases between. Germline CDR1 reads MGHDK; CDR2 reads SYGVNS. CDR3 sequence reads: CASRAWERGEQFF. CDR3 bases: TGTGCCAGCAGAGCTTGGGAAAGGGGTGAGCAGTTCTTC.

This chain joins TRBV11-3 and TRBJ2-3, with D possibly matching TRBD1 (5 bases). Germline-derived CDR1 and CDR2 are SGHNT and YENEEA. Between the trimmed V and J ends, which lost 5 bases and 6 bases, there was a span of 18 bases. The CDR3 is 15 amino acids. The CDR3 nucleotides are TGTGCCAGCAGCCCTCGAACAGGCCACCTGGATACGCAGTATTTT. This gives the protein CASSPRTGHLDTQYF. Complete variable domain (other parts from reference TRBV11-3 and TRBJ2-3): EAGVVQSPRYKIIEKKQPVAFWCNPISGHNTLYWYLQNLGQGPELLIRYENEEAVDDSQLPKDRFSAERLKGVDSTLKIQPAELGDSAVYLCASSPRTGHLDTQYFGPGTRLTVL.

The CDR3 spells CASSLRASQETQYF. The CDR3 DNA is TGTGCCAGCAGTTTGAGAGCATCCCAAGAGACCCAGTACTTC. J is TRBJ2-5 and V is TRBV27; D remains unclear. The CDR3 totals 14 residues. The germline V gene encodes CDR1 MNHEY and CDR2 SMNVEV (reference sequence). V was cut by 3 bases and J by 1 base, with 9 bases left in between.

This clone was detected only once. This chain connects TRBV9 to TRBJ1-2; D is perhaps TRBD1 (5 bases). Germline-derived CDR1 and CDR2 are SGDLS and YYNGEE. The CDR3 consists of 15 residues. With 0 bases removed from V and 4 bases from J, the gap between germline ends came to 13 bases. CDR3 sequence: CASSVVGVNRYGYTF. The CDR3 DNA is TGTGCCAGCAGCGTAGTAGGGGTTAATCGCTATGGCTACACCTTC.

This chain uses TRBV4-1 with TRBJ1-1; 7 positions agree with TRBD1. This CDR3 has 14 amino acids. V dropped 4 bases and J dropped 1; count of bases not matched to a gene: 3. Germline CDR1 is MGHRA and CDR2 is YSYEKL. The CDR3 bases are TGCGCCAGCAGCCGGGGACAGCCGAACACTGAAGCTTTCTTT. It specifies CASSRGQPNTEAFF.

As concerns this clone: One end of the junction varies from germline; a read error may be responsible. The V call is TRBV7-9, the J call TRBJ2-7; D is possibly TRBD2 (5 bases). Germline CDR1 is SEHNR and CDR2 is FQNEAQ (reference sequence). The CDR3 loop spans 12 amino acids. The CDR3 loop is CSSSDYSYEQYF. CDR3 nucleotides: TGTTCCAGCAGCGACTACTCCTACGAGCAGTACTTC.